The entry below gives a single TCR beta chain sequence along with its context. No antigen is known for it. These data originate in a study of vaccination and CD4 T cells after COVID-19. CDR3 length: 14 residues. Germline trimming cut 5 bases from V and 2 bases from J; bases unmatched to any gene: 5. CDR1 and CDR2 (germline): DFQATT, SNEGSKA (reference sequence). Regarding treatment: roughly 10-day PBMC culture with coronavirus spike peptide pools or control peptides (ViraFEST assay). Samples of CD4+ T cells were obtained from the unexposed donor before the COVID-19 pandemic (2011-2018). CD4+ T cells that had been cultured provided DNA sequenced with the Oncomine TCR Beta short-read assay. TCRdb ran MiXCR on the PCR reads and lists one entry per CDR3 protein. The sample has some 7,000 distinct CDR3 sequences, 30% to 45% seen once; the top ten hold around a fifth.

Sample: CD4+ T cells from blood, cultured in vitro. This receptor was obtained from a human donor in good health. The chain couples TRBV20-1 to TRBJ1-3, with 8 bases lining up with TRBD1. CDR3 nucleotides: TGCAGTGCTTATACAGGGGGAACTGGAAACACCATATATTTT. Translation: CSAYTGGTGNTIYF.